A selection of T cell receptor beta chains follows, all from one sample in a study of cytomegalovirus exposure and HLA in healthy donors. Using immunoSEQ multiplex PCR, the repertoire was profiled, and TCRdb retains in-frame clones only, with some absent. The profile shows about 130,000 clones, 75% to 80% of them singletons. What was sequenced was PBMCs. Every receptor here comes from a man aged 40-49 years in good health and CMV-seronegative. Each CDR3 is given with its conserved first and last residue. The D gene is left open where the match is weak. A row's size may be missing; if present it is once, few, many or a size class.

j_gene: TRBJ1-2; v_gene: TRBV4-1; d_gene: TRBD1; abundance: -; CDR3nt: TGCGCCAGCAGGCCCCCGGGACAGGGGGTAGGCTACACCTTC; CDR3aa: CASRPPGQGVGYTF
j_gene: TRBJ1-6; v_gene: TRBV5-4; d_gene: -; abundance: -; CDR3nt: TGTGCCAGCAGCTTGCGCAGCGTTAATTCACCCCTCCACTTT; CDR3aa: CASSLRSVNSPLHF
j_gene: TRBJ1-5; v_gene: TRBV7-9; d_gene: -; abundance: -; CDR3nt: TGTGCCAGCAGCTCGACCTCCAGGGGCAATCAGCCCCAGCATTTT; CDR3aa: CASSSTSRGNQPQHF
j_gene: TRBJ1-2; v_gene: TRBV30; d_gene: -; abundance: -; CDR3nt: TGTGCCTGGAGTGGGGGGGACGGGGGCTATGGCTACACCTTC; CDR3aa: CAWSGGDGGYGYTF
j_gene: TRBJ2-7; v_gene: TRBV4-3; d_gene: -; abundance: -; CDR3nt: TGCGCCAGCAGCCAAGACGGGGGTCCCTACGAGCAGTACTTC; CDR3aa: CASSQDGGPYEQYF
j_gene: TRBJ1-4; v_gene: TRBV6-5; d_gene: TRBD1; abundance: -; CDR3nt: TGTGCCAGCAGTTCGGGACAGGGGTGGGAAAAACTGTTTTTT; CDR3aa: CASSSGQGWEKLFF
j_gene: TRBJ1-1; v_gene: TRBV5-1; d_gene: TRBD1; abundance: -; CDR3nt: TGCGCCAGCAGCCCGGGACAGCAGAACACTGAAGCTTTCTTT; CDR3aa: CASSPGQQNTEAFF
j_gene: TRBJ2-3; v_gene: TRBV7-2; d_gene: TRBD2; abundance: few; CDR3nt: TGTGCCAGCAGCTCCCCTAGCGGGGGACGAGATACGCAGTATTTT; CDR3aa: CASSSPSGGRDTQYF
j_gene: TRBJ2-5; v_gene: TRBV7-2; d_gene: -; abundance: -; CDR3nt: TGTGCCAGCAGCCTACCGCGACCAAGAGGGGAGACCCAGTACTTC; CDR3aa: CASSLPRPRGETQYF
j_gene: TRBJ2-3; v_gene: TRBV9; d_gene: -; abundance: -; CDR3nt: TGTGCCAGCAGCGCCACTTCTTTCACGGGGACAGATACGCAGTATTTT; CDR3aa: CASSATSFTGTDTQYF
j_gene: TRBJ1-1; v_gene: TRBV7-9; d_gene: -; abundance: -; CDR3nt: TGTGCCAGCAGCTTAGTTTCGGACACTGAAGCTTTCTTT; CDR3aa: CASSLVSDTEAFF
j_gene: TRBJ2-5; v_gene: TRBV5-1; d_gene: TRBD1; abundance: few; CDR3nt: TGCGCCAGCCAACAGGGGCAAGAGACCCAGTACTTC; CDR3aa: CASQQGQETQYF
j_gene: TRBJ1-1; v_gene: TRBV5-8; d_gene: -; abundance: -; CDR3nt: TGTGCCAGCAGCATTGGGCAGCCGCTAAACACTGAAGCTTTCTTT; CDR3aa: CASSIGQPLNTEAFF
j_gene: TRBJ2-5; v_gene: TRBV2; d_gene: -; abundance: -; CDR3nt: TGTGCCAGCGCGATACAAGAGACCCAGTACTTC; CDR3aa: CASAIQETQYF
j_gene: TRBJ2-3; v_gene: TRBV6-4; d_gene: -; abundance: -; CDR3nt: TGTGCCAGCAGTTACTCCAGGGCAGATACGCAGTATTTT; CDR3aa: CASSYSRADTQYF
j_gene: TRBJ1-6; v_gene: TRBV4-3; d_gene: TRBD1; abundance: -; CDR3nt: TGCGCCAGCAGCCACGTGGTGGGGACAGGGCTGTCACCCCTCCACTTT; CDR3aa: CASSHVVGTGLSPLHF
j_gene: TRBJ2-1; v_gene: TRBV12-5; d_gene: -; abundance: -; CDR3nt: TGTGCTAGTGGCCGACAGGCGAACTCCTACAATGAGCAGTTCTTC; CDR3aa: CASGRQANSYNEQFF
j_gene: TRBJ2-2; v_gene: TRBV11-2; d_gene: TRBD2; abundance: -; CDR3nt: TGTGCCAGCAGCTTAAGTCCCCTAGCGGGGCTCGCGACCGGGGAGCTGTTTTTT; CDR3aa: CASSLSPLAGLATGELFF
j_gene: TRBJ2-7; v_gene: TRBV5-6; d_gene: TRBD1; abundance: -; CDR3nt: TGTGCCAGCAGCTTGGGGACAGGGTTTTTCAGCGAGCAGTACTTC; CDR3aa: CASSLGTGFFSEQYF
j_gene: TRBJ1-6; v_gene: TRBV6-5; d_gene: -; abundance: -; CDR3nt: TGTGCCAGCGGCGGAGGCTATAATTCACCCCTCCACTTT; CDR3aa: CASGGGYNSPLHF
j_gene: TRBJ2-7; v_gene: TRBV7-9; d_gene: -; abundance: -; CDR3nt: TGTGCCAGCAGCTTAGCTAGCAGTTCATACGAGCAGTACTTC; CDR3aa: CASSLASSSYEQYF
j_gene: TRBJ2-1; v_gene: TRBV14; d_gene: TRBD1; abundance: -; CDR3nt: TGTGCCAGCAGCCATCTGGCAGGGGGCCCCTACAATGAGCAGTTCTTC; CDR3aa: CASSHLAGGPYNEQFF
j_gene: TRBJ1-5; v_gene: TRBV25-1; d_gene: TRBD1; abundance: -; CDR3nt: TGTGCCAGCAGTGGACAGGGTTTCCAGCCCCAGCATTTT; CDR3aa: CASSGQGFQPQHF
j_gene: TRBJ2-7; v_gene: TRBV11-2; d_gene: TRBD1; abundance: once; CDR3nt: TGTGCCAGCAGCTTCGGGACAGAGGGTTCTTACGAGCAGTACTTC; CDR3aa: CASSFGTEGSYEQYF
j_gene: TRBJ2-3; v_gene: TRBV30; d_gene: -; abundance: -; CDR3nt: TGTGCCTGGAACAGGGCGATCACAGATACGCAGTATTTT; CDR3aa: CAWNRAITDTQYF
j_gene: TRBJ1-1; v_gene: TRBV18; d_gene: -; abundance: -; CDR3nt: TGTGCCAGCTCACCAGACCGAGGGATATTTGGCAGTGAAGCTTTCTTT; CDR3aa: CASSPDRGIFGSEAFF
j_gene: TRBJ1-4; v_gene: TRBV6-1; d_gene: -; abundance: -; CDR3nt: TGTGCCAGCAGTGAGGGGGGAAGGGAAAAACTGTTTTTT; CDR3aa: CASSEGGREKLFF
j_gene: TRBJ1-2; v_gene: TRBV19; d_gene: TRBD1; abundance: once; CDR3nt: TGTGCCAGTAGTAATCGGGACAGGGGCCCTTTTGGCTACACCTTC; CDR3aa: CASSNRDRGPFGYTF
j_gene: TRBJ1-5; v_gene: TRBV6-1; d_gene: TRBD1; abundance: -; CDR3nt: TGTGCCAGCAGTCCGGGACAGGGTAGTCAGCCCCAGCATTTT; CDR3aa: CASSPGQGSQPQHF
j_gene: TRBJ1-2; v_gene: TRBV6-5; d_gene: -; abundance: -; CDR3nt: TGTGCCAGCAGTAACGGGGATTATGGCTACACCTTC; CDR3aa: CASSNGDYGYTF
j_gene: TRBJ1-5; v_gene: TRBV15; d_gene: -; abundance: -; CDR3nt: TGTGCCACCAGACGATCGCCAGGGGAGGGGGGGAATCAGCCCCAGCATTTT; CDR3aa: CATRRSPGEGGNQPQHF
j_gene: TRBJ1-1; v_gene: TRBV28; d_gene: -; abundance: -; CDR3nt: TGTGCCAGCAGTCCCGGAGGACAGATGAACACTGAAGCTTTCTTT; CDR3aa: CASSPGGQMNTEAFF
j_gene: TRBJ2-2; v_gene: TRBV12-5; d_gene: TRBD1; abundance: -; CDR3nt: TGTGCTAGTGGCAGGGGGCTGGGACAGTCGAACACCGGGGAGCTGTTTTTT; CDR3aa: CASGRGLGQSNTGELFF
j_gene: TRBJ1-2; v_gene: TRBV11-2; d_gene: TRBD1; abundance: -; CDR3nt: TGTGCCAGCAGGGAGACGGGACAGAGAAAATATGGCTACACCTTC; CDR3aa: CASRETGQRKYGYTF
j_gene: TRBJ2-2; v_gene: TRBV25-1; d_gene: TRBD1; abundance: once; CDR3nt: TGTGCCAGCAGTGAATTAGACAGGGCGAGGTCCGGGGAGCTGTTTTTT; CDR3aa: CASSELDRARSGELFF
j_gene: TRBJ1-2; v_gene: TRBV7-9; d_gene: -; abundance: -; CDR3nt: TGTGCCAGCAGCTTAGACAGGTTAAACTATGGCTACACCTTC; CDR3aa: CASSLDRLNYGYTF
j_gene: TRBJ1-1; v_gene: TRBV6-5; d_gene: -; abundance: -; CDR3nt: TGTGCCAGCAGTCCCCCGGGGGGATATTTAACGGGGGCTTTCTTT; CDR3aa: CASSPPGGYLTGAFF
j_gene: TRBJ1-3; v_gene: TRBV6-5; d_gene: -; abundance: once; CDR3nt: TGTGCCAGCAGTACCCCCGCGGCCGGGGGAAACACCATATATTTT; CDR3aa: CASSTPAAGGNTIYF
j_gene: TRBJ1-2; v_gene: TRBV30; d_gene: -; abundance: -; CDR3nt: TGTGCCTACCACAAGGGGTTACCCTATGGCTACACCTTC; CDR3aa: CAYHKGLPYGYTF
j_gene: TRBJ1-4; v_gene: TRBV2; d_gene: TRBD1; abundance: -; CDR3nt: TGTGCCAGCAGGCCTACAGGGGCGGCTAATGAAAAACTGTTTTTT; CDR3aa: CASRPTGAANEKLFF
j_gene: TRBJ2-3; v_gene: TRBV5-4; d_gene: -; abundance: -; CDR3nt: TGTGCCAGTTCAGCTGGGCACACAGATACGCAGTATTTT; CDR3aa: CASSAGHTDTQYF
j_gene: TRBJ1-3; v_gene: TRBV10-3; d_gene: -; abundance: many; CDR3nt: TGTGCCATCAGAGACAGCTCTGGAAACACCATATATTTT; CDR3aa: CAIRDSSGNTIYF
j_gene: TRBJ2-7; v_gene: TRBV10-3; d_gene: -; abundance: -; CDR3nt: TGTGCCATCAGTGAGGCCCAGGGAGGTGCGTACTTC; CDR3aa: CAISEAQGGAYF
j_gene: TRBJ1-2; v_gene: TRBV19; d_gene: TRBD1; abundance: -; CDR3nt: TGTGCCAGTAGTGCGGGACAGGGGTCGATCTATGGCTACACCTTC; CDR3aa: CASSAGQGSIYGYTF